This T cell receptor (beta chain) was identified during a study of T cell repertoires in cytomegalovirus infection. Notes on the study in general: Dominant in the ex vivo response were TCR beta clonotypes restricted by HLA-C and specific for CMV. Summed frequency of shared TCR beta families picked out CMV carriers who also had the relevant HLA.

Turning to this clonotype: Its specificity is unknown.

Germline CDR1 is SGHNT and CDR2 is YENEEA. Deletions cut 5 bases from V and 1 base from J, with 12 bases between. The length of the CDR3 is 16 residues. A single record per CDR3 protein comes from TCRdb applying MiXCR to the reads. This sample has some 300,000 distinct CDR3 sequences, with around 10% found just once. Material for sequencing was PBMCs. This TCR came from a human donor in good health (CMV status not recorded). Some clones in this sample may be carry-over from other donors' samples. The J gene is TRBJ2-6, the V gene TRBV11-3; D unclear. The CDR3 nucleotides read TGTGCCAGCAGCCCCCGATTAGGGTCTGGGGCCAACGTCCTGACTTTC. It encodes CASSPRLGSGANVLTF.